This T cell receptor (beta chain) was sequenced for a study of early T cells in non-severe SARS-CoV-2 infection. This clonotype was observed a few times. TCRdb recomputed calls from the 5' RACE reads with MiXCR, one row per CDR3 protein. The sample lists about 130,000 distinct CDR3 sequences, about 16% occurring once. This CDR3 is built from 16 residues. J lost 6 bases, V lost 2 bases, and 7 bases had no gene match. CDR1 MNHEY and CDR2 SMNVEV come from the germline V gene (reference sequence). The genes are TRBV27 and TRBJ1-2; 12 nucleotides align to TRBD1. The sequencing input was whole blood. The clonotype originates from an adult who was a healthcare worker with PCR-confirmed SARS-CoV-2 infection or an uninfected control (not recorded which). CDR3 in amino acids: CASSLLGTGGFHGYTF. The CDR3 DNA sequence: TGTGCCAGCAGTTTACTAGGGACAGGGGGCTTTCATGGCTACACCTTC.